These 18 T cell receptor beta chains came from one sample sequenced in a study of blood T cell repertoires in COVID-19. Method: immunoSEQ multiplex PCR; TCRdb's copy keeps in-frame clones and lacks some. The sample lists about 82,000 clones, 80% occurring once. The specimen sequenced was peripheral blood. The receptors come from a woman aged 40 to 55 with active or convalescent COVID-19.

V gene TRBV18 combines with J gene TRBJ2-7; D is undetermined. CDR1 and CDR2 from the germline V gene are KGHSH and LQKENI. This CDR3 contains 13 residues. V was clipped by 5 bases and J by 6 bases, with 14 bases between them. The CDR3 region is CASSALEPPEQYF. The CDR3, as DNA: TGTGCCAGCTCAGCTCTAGAGCCCCCCGAGCAGTACTTC.

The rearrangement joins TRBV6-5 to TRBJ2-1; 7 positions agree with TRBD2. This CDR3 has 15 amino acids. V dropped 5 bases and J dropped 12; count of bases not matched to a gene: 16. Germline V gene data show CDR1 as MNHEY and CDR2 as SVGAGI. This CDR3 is CASSPSFEGRESQFF. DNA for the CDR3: TGTGCCAGCAGTCCATCCTTCGAGGGGCGGGAGTCGCAGTTCTTC.

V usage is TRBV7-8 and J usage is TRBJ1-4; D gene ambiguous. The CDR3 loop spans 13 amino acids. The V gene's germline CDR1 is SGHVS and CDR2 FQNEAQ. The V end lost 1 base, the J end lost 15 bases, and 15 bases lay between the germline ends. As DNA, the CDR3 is TGTGCCAGCAGCTTAGAGTTTTCGGGCGGGGTGTTTTTT. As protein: CASSLEFSGGVFF.

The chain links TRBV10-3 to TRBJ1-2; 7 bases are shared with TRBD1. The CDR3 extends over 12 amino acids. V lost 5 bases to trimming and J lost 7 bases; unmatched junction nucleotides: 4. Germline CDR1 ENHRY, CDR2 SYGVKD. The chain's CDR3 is CAISTDRVGYTF. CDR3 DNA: TGTGCCATCAGTACAGACAGGGTTGGCTACACCTTC.

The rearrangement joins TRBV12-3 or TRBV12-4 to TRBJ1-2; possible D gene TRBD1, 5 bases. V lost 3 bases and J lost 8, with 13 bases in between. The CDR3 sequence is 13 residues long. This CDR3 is CASSFVGEEGYTF. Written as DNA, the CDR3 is TGTGCCAGCAGTTTTGTGGGGGAGGAAGGCTACACCTTC.

The CDR3 is CASSGTPWGEQYF. The DNA of the CDR3 is TGTGCCAGCAGCGGGACTCCATGGGGGGAGCAGTACTTC. V usage is TRBV27 and J usage is TRBJ2-7, with a weak D call TRBD2 (6 bases). Germline assignment: CDR1 MNHEY and CDR2 SMNVEV (reference sequence). This CDR3 contains 13 residues. V dropped 6 bases and J dropped 7 bases, with 16 bases sitting between them.

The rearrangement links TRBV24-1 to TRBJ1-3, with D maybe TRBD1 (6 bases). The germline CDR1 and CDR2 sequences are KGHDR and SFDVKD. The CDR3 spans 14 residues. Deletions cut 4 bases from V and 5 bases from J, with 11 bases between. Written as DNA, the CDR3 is TGTGCCACCAGTGACCCGACAGGCCGAAACACCATATATTTT. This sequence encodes CATSDPTGRNTIYF.

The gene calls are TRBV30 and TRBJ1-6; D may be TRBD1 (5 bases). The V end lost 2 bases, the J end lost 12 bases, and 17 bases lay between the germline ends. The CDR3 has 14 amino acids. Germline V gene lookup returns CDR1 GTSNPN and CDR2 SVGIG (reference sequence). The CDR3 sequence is CAWSRGQFREPLHF. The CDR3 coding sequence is TGTGCCTGGAGTAGGGGTCAGTTTCGAGAACCCCTCCACTTT. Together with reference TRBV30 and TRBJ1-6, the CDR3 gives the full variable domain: SQTIHQWPATLVQPVGSPLSLECTVEGTSNPNLYWYRQAAGRGLQLLFYSVGIGQISSEVPQNLSASRPQDRQFILSSKKLLLSDSGFYLCAWSRGQFREPLHFGNGTRLTVT.

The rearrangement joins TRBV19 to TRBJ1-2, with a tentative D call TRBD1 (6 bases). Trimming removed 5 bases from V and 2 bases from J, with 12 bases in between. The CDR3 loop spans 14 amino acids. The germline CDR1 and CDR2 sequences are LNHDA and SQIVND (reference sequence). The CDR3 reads CASSASGENYGYTF. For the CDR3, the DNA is TGTGCCAGTAGTGCCTCAGGGGAAAACTATGGCTACACCTTC. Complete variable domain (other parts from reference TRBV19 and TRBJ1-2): DGGITQSPKYLFRKEGQNVTLSCEQNLNHDAMYWYRQDPGQGLRLIYYSQIVNDFQKGDIAEGYSVSREKKESFPLTVTSAQKNPTAFYLCASSASGENYGYTFGSGTRLTVV.

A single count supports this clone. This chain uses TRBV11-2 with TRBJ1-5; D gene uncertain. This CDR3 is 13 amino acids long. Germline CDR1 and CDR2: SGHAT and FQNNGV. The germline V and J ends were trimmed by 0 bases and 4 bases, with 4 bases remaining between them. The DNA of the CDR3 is TGTGCCAGCAGCTTAGAACTGAATCAGCCCCAGCATTTT. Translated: CASSLELNQPQHF.

The CDR3: CASTDRVGSPLHF. The CDR3 DNA sequence: TGTGCCAGCACAGACAGGGTTGGATCACCCCTCCACTTT. The V gene is TRBV6-5, the J gene TRBJ1-6, with 7 nucleotides matching TRBD1. Germline V gene data show CDR1 as MNHEY and CDR2 as SVGAGI. Trimming took 7 bases from V and 10 from J; bases not matched to a gene: 7. This CDR3 has 13 amino acids.

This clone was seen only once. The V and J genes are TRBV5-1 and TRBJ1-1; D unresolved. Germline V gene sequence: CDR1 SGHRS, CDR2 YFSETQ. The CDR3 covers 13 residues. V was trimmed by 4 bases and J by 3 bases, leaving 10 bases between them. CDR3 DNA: TGCGCCAGCAGCGTCCAGGTGGACACTGAAGCTTTCTTT. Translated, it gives CASSVQVDTEAFF.

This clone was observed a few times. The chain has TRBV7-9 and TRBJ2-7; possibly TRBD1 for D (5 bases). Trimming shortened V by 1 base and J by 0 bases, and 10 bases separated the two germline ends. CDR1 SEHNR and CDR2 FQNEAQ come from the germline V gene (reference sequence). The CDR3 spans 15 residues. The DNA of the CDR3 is TGTGCCAGCAGCTTAGGCTCAGGGCTCTCCTACGAGCAGTACTTC. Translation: CASSLGSGLSYEQYF.

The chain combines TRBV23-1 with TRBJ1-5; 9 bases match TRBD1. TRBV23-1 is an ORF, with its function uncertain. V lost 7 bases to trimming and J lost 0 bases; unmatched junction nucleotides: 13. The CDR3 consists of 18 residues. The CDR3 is CASTKRGQGKYSNQPQHF. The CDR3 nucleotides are TGCGCCAGCACTAAACGGGGACAGGGAAAATATAGCAATCAGCCCCAGCATTTT.

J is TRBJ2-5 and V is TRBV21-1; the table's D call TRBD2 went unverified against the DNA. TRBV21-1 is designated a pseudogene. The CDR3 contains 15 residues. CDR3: CASSNGGGAEETQYF. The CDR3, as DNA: TGTGCCAGCAGCAACGGCGGGGGGGCCGAGGAGACCCAGTACTTC.

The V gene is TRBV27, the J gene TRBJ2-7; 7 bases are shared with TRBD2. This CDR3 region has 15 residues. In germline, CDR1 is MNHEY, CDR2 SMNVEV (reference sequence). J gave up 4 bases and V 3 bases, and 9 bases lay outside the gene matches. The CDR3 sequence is CASSFLLAPQYEQYF. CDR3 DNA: TGTGCCAGCAGTTTCCTACTAGCGCCACAGTACGAGCAGTACTTC.

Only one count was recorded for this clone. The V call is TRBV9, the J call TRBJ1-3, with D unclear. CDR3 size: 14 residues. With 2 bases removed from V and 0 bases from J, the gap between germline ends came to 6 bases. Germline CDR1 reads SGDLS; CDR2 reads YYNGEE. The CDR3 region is CASSVDNSGNTIYF. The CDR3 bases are TGTGCCAGCAGCGTCGACAACTCTGGAAACACCATATATTTT.

In nucleotides, the CDR3 is TGCGCCAGCAGCTTCACCTACACGGGACTCCACATCAATGAGCAGTTCTTC. It is translated as CASSFTYTGLHINEQFF. This chain connects TRBV5-1 to TRBJ2-1; tentatively, D is TRBD2 (6 bases). Trimming left V 2 bases short and J 6 bases short, with 21 bases between. CDR1 SGHRS and CDR2 YFSETQ come from the germline V gene. The CDR3 has 17 residues. The whole variable domain, remainder taken from reference TRBV5-1 and TRBJ2-1, is KAGVTQTPRYLIKTRGQQVTLSCSPISGHRSVSWYQQTPGQGLQFLFEYFSETQRNKGNFPGRFSGRQFSNSRSEMNVSTLELGDSALYLCASSFTYTGLHINEQFFGPGTRLTVL.